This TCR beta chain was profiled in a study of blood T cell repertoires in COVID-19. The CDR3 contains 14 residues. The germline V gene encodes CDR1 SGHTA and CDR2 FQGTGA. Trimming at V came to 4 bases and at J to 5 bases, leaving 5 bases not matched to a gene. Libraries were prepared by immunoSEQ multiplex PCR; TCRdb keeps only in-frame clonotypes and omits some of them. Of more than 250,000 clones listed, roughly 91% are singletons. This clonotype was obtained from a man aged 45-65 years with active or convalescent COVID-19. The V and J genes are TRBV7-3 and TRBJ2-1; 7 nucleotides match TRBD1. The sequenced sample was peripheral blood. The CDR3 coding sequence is TGTGCCAGCAGCTCCCCAGGGACAGACAATGAGCAGTTCTTC. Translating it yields CASSSPGTDNEQFF.